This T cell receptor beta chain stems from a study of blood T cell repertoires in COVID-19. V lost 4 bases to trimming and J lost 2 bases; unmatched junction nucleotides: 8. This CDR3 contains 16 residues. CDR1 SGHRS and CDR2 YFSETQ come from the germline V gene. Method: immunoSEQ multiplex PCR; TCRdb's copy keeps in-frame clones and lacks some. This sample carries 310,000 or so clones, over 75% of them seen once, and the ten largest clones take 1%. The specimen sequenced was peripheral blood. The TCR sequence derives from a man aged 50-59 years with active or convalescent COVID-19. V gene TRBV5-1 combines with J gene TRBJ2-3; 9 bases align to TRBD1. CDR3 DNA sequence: TGCGCCAGCAGCGGGACAGGGAACAGAAACACAGATACGCAGTATTTT. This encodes CASSGTGNRNTDTQYF.